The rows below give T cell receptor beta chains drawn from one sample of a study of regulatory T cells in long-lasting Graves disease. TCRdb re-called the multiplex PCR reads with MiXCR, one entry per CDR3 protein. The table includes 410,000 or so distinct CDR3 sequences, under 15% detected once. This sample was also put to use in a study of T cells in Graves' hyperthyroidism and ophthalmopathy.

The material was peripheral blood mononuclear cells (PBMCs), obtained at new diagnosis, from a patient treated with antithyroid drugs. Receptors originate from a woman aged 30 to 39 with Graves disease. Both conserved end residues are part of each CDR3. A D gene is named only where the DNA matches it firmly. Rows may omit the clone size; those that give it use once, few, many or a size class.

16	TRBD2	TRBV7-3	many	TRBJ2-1	CASSEYTSGVQQGQFF	TGTGCCAGCAGCGAATATACTAGCGGGGTGCAGCAGGGGCAGTTCTTC
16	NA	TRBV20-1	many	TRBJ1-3	CSASPSSGESGNTIYF	TGCAGTGCTAGTCCATCTTCGGGGGAAAGTGGAAACACCATATATTTT
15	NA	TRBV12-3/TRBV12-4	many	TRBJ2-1	CASRKKAGAYNEQFF	TGTGCCAGCAGGAAGAAGGCGGGCGCTTACAATGAGCAGTTCTTC
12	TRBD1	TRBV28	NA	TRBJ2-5	CASTTGDETQYF	TGTGCCAGCACGACAGGGGACGAGACCCAGTACTTC
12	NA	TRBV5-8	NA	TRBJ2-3	CASSGASDTQYF	TGTGCCAGCAGCGGGGCATCGGATACGCAGTATTTT
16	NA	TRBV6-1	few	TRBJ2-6	CASSLSGASGANVLTF	TGTGCCAGCTCCCTATCAGGGGCCTCTGGGGCCAACGTCCTGACTTTC
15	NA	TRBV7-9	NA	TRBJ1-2	CASSLADGFNYGYTF	TGTGCCAGCAGCTTAGCGGATGGGTTTAACTATGGCTACACCTTC
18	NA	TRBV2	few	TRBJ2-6	CASSEVGHGVSGANVLTF	TGTGCCAGCAGTGAAGTGGGTCATGGGGTATCTGGGGCCAACGTCCTGACTTTC
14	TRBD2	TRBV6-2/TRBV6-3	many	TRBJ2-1	CASKVAGVNSEQFF	TGTGCCAGCAAGGTAGCGGGAGTAAACAGTGAGCAGTTCTTC
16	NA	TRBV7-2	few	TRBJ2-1	CASSLVRWLPGNEQFF	TGTGCCAGCAGCTTAGTGAGATGGCTTCCAGGCAATGAGCAGTTCTTC
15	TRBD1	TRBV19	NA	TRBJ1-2	CASSMGPGGPYGYTF	TGTGCCAGTAGTATGGGCCCAGGGGGACCTTATGGCTACACCTTC
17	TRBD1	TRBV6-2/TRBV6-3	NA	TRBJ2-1	CASSYPLTGGNEDEQFF	TGTGCCAGCAGTTACCCCCTCACAGGGGGCAATGAAGATGAGCAGTTCTTC
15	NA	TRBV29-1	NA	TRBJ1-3	CSVAVGATSGNTIYF	TGCAGCGTGGCGGTTGGGGCCACCTCTGGAAACACCATATATTTT
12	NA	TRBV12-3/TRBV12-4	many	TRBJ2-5	CASSAVGETQYF	TGTGCCAGCAGTGCTGTGGGGGAGACCCAGTACTTC
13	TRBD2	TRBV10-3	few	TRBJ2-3	CAIRGGREDTQYF	TGTGCCATCAGGGGCGGGAGAGAGGATACGCAGTATTTT
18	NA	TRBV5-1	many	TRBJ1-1	CASSFAGGTVDSNTEAFF	TGCGCCAGCAGCTTCGCCGGGGGGACCGTCGACAGCAACACTGAAGCTTTCTTT
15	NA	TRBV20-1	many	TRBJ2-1	CSARIEGGSRHEQFF	TGCAGTGCTAGAATCGAGGGGGGCTCACGGCATGAGCAGTTCTTC
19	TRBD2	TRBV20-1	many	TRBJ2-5	CSARARNPGRRPGRETQYF	TGCAGTGCTAGAGCCCGCAATCCCGGGAGGAGGCCGGGGAGGGAGACCCAGTACTTC
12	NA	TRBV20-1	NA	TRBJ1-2	CSASEGRDGYTF	TGCAGTGCTTCCGAGGGTAGGGATGGCTACACCTTC
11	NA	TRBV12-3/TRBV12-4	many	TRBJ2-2	CASSFFGELFF	TGTGCCAGCAGTTTTTTCGGGGAGCTGTTTTTT
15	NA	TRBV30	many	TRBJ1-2	CAWSDGRDFGSGYTF	TGTGCCTGGAGTGACGGGAGAGATTTCGGGTCTGGCTACACCTTC
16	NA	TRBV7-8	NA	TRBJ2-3	CARSHGSGVSTDTQYF	TGTGCCCGCAGCCACGGGTCGGGGGTGAGCACAGATACGCAGTATTTT
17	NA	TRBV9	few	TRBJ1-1	CASSVASLAAMNTEAFF	TGTGCCAGCAGCGTAGCCTCTTTAGCGGCTATGAACACTGAAGCTTTCTTT
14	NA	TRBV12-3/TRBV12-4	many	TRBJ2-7	CASSPGHNSYEQYF	TGTGCCAGCAGCCCGGGACACAACTCCTACGAGCAGTACTTC
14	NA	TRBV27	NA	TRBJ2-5	CASSLRGLLETQYF	TGTGCCAGCAGTTTGCGGGGGCTTCTAGAGACCCAGTACTTC
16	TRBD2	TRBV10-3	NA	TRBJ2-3	CAITGASGVATDTQYF	TGTGCCATCACGGGAGCCAGCGGGGTCGCCACAGATACGCAGTATTTT
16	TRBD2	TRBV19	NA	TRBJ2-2	CASSIGLAAGGGELFF	TGTGCCAGTAGTATAGGGCTAGCGGCAGGAGGCGGGGAGCTGTTTTTT